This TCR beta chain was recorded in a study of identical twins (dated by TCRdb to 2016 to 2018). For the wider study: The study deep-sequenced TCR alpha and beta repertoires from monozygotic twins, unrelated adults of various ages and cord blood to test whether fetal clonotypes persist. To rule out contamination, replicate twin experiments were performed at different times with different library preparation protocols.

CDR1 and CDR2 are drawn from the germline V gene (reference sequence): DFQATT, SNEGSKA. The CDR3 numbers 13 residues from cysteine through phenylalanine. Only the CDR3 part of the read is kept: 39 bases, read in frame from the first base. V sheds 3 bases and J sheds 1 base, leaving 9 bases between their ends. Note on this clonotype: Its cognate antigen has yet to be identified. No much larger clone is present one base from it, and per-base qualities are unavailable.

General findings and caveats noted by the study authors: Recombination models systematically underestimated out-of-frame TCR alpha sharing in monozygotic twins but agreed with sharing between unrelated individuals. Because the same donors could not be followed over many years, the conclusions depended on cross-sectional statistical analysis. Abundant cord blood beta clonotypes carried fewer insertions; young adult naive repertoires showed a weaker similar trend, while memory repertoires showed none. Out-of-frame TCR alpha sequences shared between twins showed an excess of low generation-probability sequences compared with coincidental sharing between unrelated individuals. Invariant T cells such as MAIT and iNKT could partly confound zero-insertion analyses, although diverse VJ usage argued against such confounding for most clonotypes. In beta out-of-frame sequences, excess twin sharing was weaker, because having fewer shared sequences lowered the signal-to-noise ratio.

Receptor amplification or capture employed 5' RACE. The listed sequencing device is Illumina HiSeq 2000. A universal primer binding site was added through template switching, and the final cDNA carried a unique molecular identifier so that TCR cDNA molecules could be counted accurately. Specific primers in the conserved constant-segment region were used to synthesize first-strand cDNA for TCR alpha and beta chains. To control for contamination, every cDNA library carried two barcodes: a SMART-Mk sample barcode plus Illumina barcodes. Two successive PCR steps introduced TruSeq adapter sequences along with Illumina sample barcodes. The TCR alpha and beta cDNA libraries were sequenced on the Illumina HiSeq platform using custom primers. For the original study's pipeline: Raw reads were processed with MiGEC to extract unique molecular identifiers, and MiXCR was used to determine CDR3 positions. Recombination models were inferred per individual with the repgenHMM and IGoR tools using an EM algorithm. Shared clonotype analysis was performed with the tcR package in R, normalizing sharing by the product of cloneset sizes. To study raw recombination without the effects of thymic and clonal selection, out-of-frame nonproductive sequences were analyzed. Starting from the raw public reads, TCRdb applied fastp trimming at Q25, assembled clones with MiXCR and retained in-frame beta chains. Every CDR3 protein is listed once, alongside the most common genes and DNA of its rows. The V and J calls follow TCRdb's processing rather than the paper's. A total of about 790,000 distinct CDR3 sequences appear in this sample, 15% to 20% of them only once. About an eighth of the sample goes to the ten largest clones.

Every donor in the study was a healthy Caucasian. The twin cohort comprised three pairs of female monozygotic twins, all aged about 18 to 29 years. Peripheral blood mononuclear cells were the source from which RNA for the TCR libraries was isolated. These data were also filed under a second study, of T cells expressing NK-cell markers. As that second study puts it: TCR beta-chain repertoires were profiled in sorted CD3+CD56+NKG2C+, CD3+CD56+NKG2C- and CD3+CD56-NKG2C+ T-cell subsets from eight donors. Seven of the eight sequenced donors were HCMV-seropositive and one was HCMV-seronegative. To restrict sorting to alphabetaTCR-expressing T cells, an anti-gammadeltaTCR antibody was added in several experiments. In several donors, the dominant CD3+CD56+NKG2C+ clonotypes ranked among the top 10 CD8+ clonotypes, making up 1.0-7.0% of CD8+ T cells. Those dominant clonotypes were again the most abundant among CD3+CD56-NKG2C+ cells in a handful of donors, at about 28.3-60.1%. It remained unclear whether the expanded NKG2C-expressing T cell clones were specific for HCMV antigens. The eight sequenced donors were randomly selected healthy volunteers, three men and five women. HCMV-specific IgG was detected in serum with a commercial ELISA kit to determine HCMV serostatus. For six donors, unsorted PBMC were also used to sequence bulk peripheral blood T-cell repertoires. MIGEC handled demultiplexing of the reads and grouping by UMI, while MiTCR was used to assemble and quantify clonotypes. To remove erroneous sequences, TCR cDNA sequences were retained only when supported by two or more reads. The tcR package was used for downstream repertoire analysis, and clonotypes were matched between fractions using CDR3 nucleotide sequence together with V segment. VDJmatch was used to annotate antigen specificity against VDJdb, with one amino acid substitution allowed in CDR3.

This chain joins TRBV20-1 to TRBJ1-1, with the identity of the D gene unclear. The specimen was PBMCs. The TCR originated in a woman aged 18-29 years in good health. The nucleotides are TGCAGTGCTAGGTTGTCATGGAACACTGAAGCTTTCTTT. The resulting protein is CSARLSWNTEAFF.